Following are 20 T cell receptor beta chains from one sample sequenced in a study of T cells in Graves' hyperthyroidism and ophthalmopathy. Amplification of TCR beta CDR3 regions used RNA as the template. HTBI primers drove first-round RT-PCR of the TCR CDR3. TCRdb reprocessed the multiplex PCR reads with MiXCR, giving one entry per CDR3 protein. The sample shows fewer than 600,000 distinct CDR3 sequences, 12% to 15% of them seen only once. The sequenced sample consisted of blood. Receptors originate from a woman in her thirties or forties with Graves' hyperthyroidism.

This clonotype was detected many times. The J gene is TRBJ1-2, the V gene TRBV7-9; D unclear. Looked up from germline, CDR1 is SEHNR and CDR2 is FQNEAQ (reference sequence). Between the trimmed V and J ends, which lost 2 bases and 5 bases, there was a span of 9 bases. There are 13 residues in the CDR3. The CDR3 coding sequence is TGTGCCAGCAGCTTATCGGGGAGGTATGGCTACACCTTC. Amino acids: CASSLSGRYGYTF.

In this sample, this clonotype turned up many times. The chain links TRBV2 to TRBJ2-3; 13 nucleotides line up with TRBD2. The germline CDR1 and CDR2 sequences are SNHLY and FYNNEI. The CDR3 covers 17 residues. Trimming took 4 bases from V and 2 from J; bases not matched to a gene: 6. The CDR3 DNA reads as TGTGCCAGCAGTGGGACTAGCGGGAGTCCACTCACAGATACGCAGTATTTT. This codes for CASSGTSGSPLTDTQYF.

This clonotype was seen just once. Since no conserved phenylalanine or tryptophan closes the CDR3, a read error is the likely cause. The V and J genes are TRBV9 and TRBJ2-2; 10 bases fit TRBD2. This CDR3 region has 16 residues. V was clipped by 5 bases and J by 4 bases; unmatched bases: 8. Germline CDR1 and CDR2: SGDLS and YYNGEE. The chain's CDR3 is CASSQELAGSTGELFS. The DNA for the CDR3 is TGTGCCAGCAGTCAGGAACTAGCGGGAAGCACCGGGGAGCTGTTTTCT.

The gene calls are TRBV6-2 or TRBV6-3 and TRBJ1-5; D is unresolved. The CDR3 is 15 residues long. The V end was cut by 0 bases, the J end by 0 bases, with 6 bases between. Germline values: CDR1 MNHEY, CDR2 SVGEGT. The CDR3 sequence is CASSYSAYSNQPQHF. The CDR3 bases are TGTGCCAGCAGTTACTCAGCCTATAGCAATCAGCCCCAGCATTTT.

The table lists this clonotype with many counts. The V gene is TRBV7-9, the J gene TRBJ2-3, with 7 bases aligning to TRBD1. The junction had 5 bases not matched to a gene; V was cut back by 1 base and J by 4 bases. The CDR3 consists of 15 residues. Germline CDR1 SEHNR, CDR2 FQNEAQ (reference sequence). As DNA, the CDR3 is TGTGCCAGCAGCTTAGGGACAGGAGCAGCAGATACGCAGTATTTT. It codes for CASSLGTGAADTQYF. The variable domain in full, completed from reference TRBV7-9 and TRBJ2-3, reads DTGVSQNPRHKITKRGQNVTFRCDPISEHNRLYWYRQTLGQGPEFLTYFQNEAQLEKSRLLSDRFSAERPKGSFSTLEIQRTEQGDSAMYLCASSLGTGAADTQYFGPGTRLTVL.

The gene calls are TRBV11-2 and TRBJ2-7, with TRBD2 matching over 7 bases. V shed 4 bases and J 2 bases; nucleotides not matched to a gene: 5. The CDR3 loop spans 14 amino acids. The germline V gene encodes CDR1 SGHAT and CDR2 FQNNGV. The CDR3 sequence is CASSSYGLAYEQYF. The CDR3 DNA follows: TGTGCCAGCAGCTCCTATGGACTAGCCTACGAGCAGTACTTC.

A note on this clonotype: This may stem from a read error, because a much larger clone lies one nucleotide away. The genes are TRBV6-1 and TRBJ2-3; no firm D call. This CDR3 has 11 residues. Germline CDR1 is MNHNS and CDR2 is SASEGT. V was cut by 2 bases and J by 5 bases, with 2 bases left in between. The CDR3 region is CASSELDTQYF. The CDR3 DNA reads as TGTGCCAGCAGTGAACTAGATACGCAGTATTTT.

In its sample, this clonotype was seen a few times. The chain has TRBV11-2 and TRBJ2-3; 7 nucleotides agree with TRBD2. This CDR3 contains 19 residues. The germline CDR1 and CDR2 sequences are SGHAT and FQNNGV. V trimming: 0 bases; J trimming: 4 bases; junction bases outside the gene matches: 16. This CDR3 reads CASSLDSLVREAAADTQYF. The CDR3 coding sequence is TGTGCCAGCAGCTTAGATTCTTTGGTTCGGGAGGCGGCCGCAGATACGCAGTATTTT.

The chain couples TRBV5-5 to TRBJ2-3; 7 bases line up with TRBD2. Trimming removed 2 bases from V and 11 bases from J; junction bases left unmatched: 14. Looked up from germline, CDR1 is SGHKS and CDR2 is YYEKEE (reference sequence). This CDR3 is 15 amino acids long. Here the CDR3 reads CASSFLAGEYNEQYF. The CDR3 region has the DNA TGTGCCAGCAGCTTTCTGGCGGGAGAGTACAATGAGCAGTATTTT.

This clonotype was counted many times. The J gene is TRBJ1-2, the V gene TRBV29-1; D is perhaps TRBD1 (5 bases). Germline-derived CDR1 and CDR2 are SQVTM and ANQGSEA. V was pared by 3 bases and J by 6 bases, with 17 bases between. The length of the CDR3 is 14 residues. The CDR3 region is CSVDFLAGTNGYTF. The DNA of the CDR3 is TGCAGCGTTGATTTTTTGGCAGGGACGAATGGCTACACCTTC.

This clonotype was seen repeatedly, ten times or more. The rearrangement links TRBV6-2 or TRBV6-3 to TRBJ2-1; D possibly corresponds to TRBD2 (5 bases). The CDR3 has 17 residues. Germline-derived CDR1 and CDR2 are MNHEY and SVGEGT. Trimming shortened V by 0 bases and J by 1 base, and 13 bases separated the two germline ends. CDR3 DNA: TGTGCCAGCAGTTACTCCCTTGAGGGTAAATCCTACAATGAGCAGTTCTTC. This translates into CASSYSLEGKSYNEQFF.

The chain links TRBV10-3 to TRBJ2-2, with D perhaps TRBD1 (6 bases). The CDR3 covers 16 residues. The germline V gene encodes CDR1 ENHRY and CDR2 SYGVKD. V dropped 8 bases and J dropped 1 base, with 17 bases sitting between them. The CDR3 bases are TGTGCCATCGGTGGGGGCAGCCCTGAGAACACCGGGGAGCTGTTTTTT. Translation: CAIGGGSPENTGELFF.

This clonotype has at least ten counts. The rearrangement uses TRBV9 and TRBJ2-2; TRBD1 might be the D (6 bases). V dropped 6 bases and J dropped 1 base, with 7 bases sitting between them. The germline CDR1 and CDR2 sequences are SGDLS and YYNGEE. This CDR3 has 13 residues. The CDR3 sequence is CASNRENTGELFF. CDR3 DNA sequence: TGTGCCAGCAACAGGGAGAACACCGGGGAGCTGTTTTTT.

This clonotype was found many times. The chain combines TRBV20-1 with TRBJ2-2, with 8 bases fitting TRBD2. Germline V gene lookup returns CDR1 DFQATT and CDR2 SNEGSKA (reference sequence). The trim removed 5 bases at V and 0 bases at J, leaving 5 bases unmatched. The CDR3 extends over 15 amino acids. The CDR3 nucleotides read TGCAGTGCTGGCATTAGCGGGGCGAACACCGGGGAGCTGTTTTTT. It encodes CSAGISGANTGELFF.

This clonotype was observed many times. The chain links TRBV20-1 to TRBJ1-5; D unclear. The length of the CDR3 is 12 residues. The germline V gene has CDR1 DFQATT and CDR2 SNEGSKA (reference sequence). Trimming pared 0 bases from V and 10 bases from J, leaving 10 bases between. The CDR3 nucleotides are TGCAGTGCTAGAGATCGGGGAGGCCCCCAGCATTTT. Protein product: CSARDRGGPQHF.

This clonotype was detected ten times or more. The J gene is TRBJ2-6, the V gene TRBV28; D gene ambiguous. The ends were cut back, 6 bases at V and 0 bases at J, with 9 bases in the middle. Per germline, CDR1 MDHEN and CDR2 SYDVKM. This CDR3 has 15 amino acids. The CDR3 DNA reads as TGTGCCAGCAGCCAGTCTTTCTCTGGGGCCAACGTCCTGACTTTC. Protein: CASSQSFSGANVLTF. Combining the CDR3 with reference TRBV28 and TRBJ2-6 gives the whole variable domain DVKVTQSSRYLVKRTGEKVFLECVQDMDHENMFWYRQDPGLGLRLIYFSYDVKMKEKGDIPEGYSVSREKKERFSLILESASTNQTSMYLCASSQSFSGANVLTFGAGSRLTVL.

Many counts were recorded for this clonotype. This rearrangement joins TRBV12-3 or TRBV12-4 to TRBJ1-5, with D possibly TRBD1 on 6 matching bases. Deletions cut 5 bases from V and 5 bases from J, with 13 bases between. This CDR3 comprises 14 residues. The DNA for the CDR3 is TGTGCCAGCAGTAAACAGGGTAAGGATCAGCCCCAGCATTTT. As protein: CASSKQGKDQPQHF.

This clonotype was seen many times. This sequence joins TRBV18 and TRBJ2-3; possibly TRBD2 for D (5 bases). Trimming cost V 0 bases and J 0 bases, with 10 bases left between them. The CDR3 runs to 16 residues. The germline V gene has CDR1 KGHSH and CDR2 LQKENI. CDR3 protein: CASSPPSGGSTDTQYF. Here the CDR3 DNA reads TGTGCCAGCTCACCACCGTCTGGCGGGAGCACAGATACGCAGTATTTT.

This clonotype has ten or more counts. DNA for the CDR3: TGTGCCAGCCTTTTGACAGAGTATAGCAATCAGCCCCAGCATTTT. Its protein is CASLLTEYSNQPQHF. The J gene is TRBJ1-5, the V gene TRBV28; a possible D gene is TRBD1 (5 bases). CDR1 and CDR2 from the germline V gene are MDHEN and SYDVKM. CDR3 length: 15 residues. V lost 8 bases and J lost 0, with 14 bases in between.

The sample holds many counts of this clonotype. The rearrangement uses TRBV2 and TRBJ2-3; the D is unclear. Germline CDR1 reads SNHLY; CDR2 reads FYNNEI. V gave up 4 bases and J gave up 6 bases, with 14 bases separating them. The CDR3 runs 14 residues. The CDR3 reads CASSAASTMDTQYF. The CDR3, as DNA: TGTGCCAGCAGTGCAGCCAGCACCATGGATACGCAGTATTTT.